The next 12 T cell receptor beta chains were all read from a single sample in a study of Ad26.COV2.S vaccination and SARS-CoV-2 variants (dated by TCRdb to the early 2020s). The library was made by the immunoSEQ multiplex PCR assay. What TCRdb holds here is the immuneACCESS table cut down to in-frame rearrangements. Part of the clones is not present; checked against another copy, under half of the missing clones reflect an unresolved V gene, and the others are unexplained. This sample holds fewer than 400,000 clones; roughly nine tenths were observed only once. In total, the top ten clones hold roughly 3.5% of the sample. Explained via the paper, the treatment or condition label denotes: roughly 20 received Ad26.COV2.S at low or high dose, single or two shots; roughly five received placebo; per-sample allocation not given. Repertoires of vaccine and placebo recipients were sequenced from samples taken on day 63 after the first injection.

The sample in question was peripheral blood, obtained in a trial of Ad26.COV2.S vaccine versus placebo. The receptors here all came from a person aged 18 to 59 who received the Ad26.COV2.S COVID-19 vaccine or a placebo.

The chain carries TRBV5-8 and TRBJ1-6; a weak D match, TRBD1 (5 bases). The CDR3 spans 13 residues. The germline V gene encodes CDR1 SGHTS and CDR2 YDEGEE. V lost 3 bases and J 6 bases, leaving 7 bases between the germline ends. The CDR3 coding sequence is TGTGCCAGCAGCTGGGGCCTTAATTCACCCCTCCACTTT. This translates into CASSWGLNSPLHF.

The genes are TRBV2 and TRBJ2-1; D is undetermined. Germline values: CDR1 SNHLY, CDR2 FYNNEI. The CDR3 runs to 15 residues. V lost 3 bases and J 1 base, leaving 10 bases between the germline ends. The CDR3 sequence is CASSDWTVSYNEQFF. For the CDR3, the DNA is TGTGCCAGCAGTGATTGGACGGTTTCCTACAATGAGCAGTTCTTC. The whole variable domain, filled in from reference TRBV2 and TRBJ2-1, reads EPEVTQTPSHQVTQMGQEVILRCVPISNHLYFYWYRQILGQKVEFLVSFYNNEISEKSEIFDDQFSVERPDGSNFTLKIRSTKLEDSAMYFCASSDWTVSYNEQFFGPGTRLTVL.

The sample holds one count of this clone. The gene calls are TRBV5-4 and TRBJ1-2; D perhaps matches TRBD1 (5 bases). This CDR3 comprises 15 residues. Germline lookup yields CDR1 SGHNT and CDR2 YYREEE (reference sequence). Trimming shortened V by 1 base and J by 8 bases, and 18 bases separated the two germline ends. The CDR3 DNA is TGTGCCAGCAGCTTGAACCCCCCAGATGGGGACGGCTACACCTTC. Encoded protein: CASSLNPPDGDGYTF.

The rearrangement links TRBV7-9 to TRBJ2-5; D possibly corresponds to TRBD2 (5 bases). In germline, CDR1 is SEHNR, CDR2 FQNEAQ (reference sequence). The CDR3 is 14 residues long. Trimming removed 3 bases at V and 3 bases at J, with 11 bases between. The CDR3: CASSFSTGKETQYF. CDR3 in DNA: TGTGCCAGCAGCTTCTCCACGGGGAAAGAGACCCAGTACTTC.

This clone was counted a single time. V is TRBV7-9 and J is TRBJ1-1; unclear D gene. The germline gives CDR1 SEHNR, CDR2 FQNEAQ (reference sequence). This CDR3 comprises 17 residues. V shed 1 base and J shed 1 base, with 16 bases lying between them. Here the CDR3 reads CASSLVRSAVRNTEAFF. CDR3 DNA sequence: TGTGCCAGCAGCTTAGTAAGGTCAGCAGTGCGGAACACTGAAGCTTTCTTT.

V usage is TRBV5-5 and J usage is TRBJ2-1; D is uncertain. The V and J ends lost 0 bases and 2 bases respectively, with 9 bases between them. This CDR3 has 15 amino acids. The V gene's germline CDR1 is SGHKS and CDR2 YYEKEE (reference sequence). The CDR3 region has the DNA TGTGCCAGCAGCTTGGAAGGAATTCCCTACAATGAGCAGTTCTTC. This translates into CASSLEGIPYNEQFF.

The chain uses TRBV11-2 and TRBJ2-3; the D gene is possibly TRBD2 (7 bases). Trimming removed 4 bases at V and 8 bases at J, with 22 bases between. The V gene's germline CDR1 is SGHAT and CDR2 FQNNGV. This CDR3 comprises 16 residues. CDR3 nucleotides: TGTGCCAGCAGCTCGAGGGGGGGGGCCGACGGTGGTACGCAGTATTTT. It encodes CASSSRGGADGGTQYF.

The chain carries TRBV11-2 and TRBJ2-2; the D is unclear. Per germline, CDR1 SGHAT and CDR2 FQNNGV. The V and J ends lost 3 bases and 6 bases respectively, with 5 bases between them. The CDR3 has 12 amino acids. The CDR3 DNA sequence: TGTGCCAGCAGCTTTATAGCCGGGGAGCTGTTTTTT. Translation gives CASSFIAGELFF.

Notes on this clone: Other DNA sequences in the same sample also yield this CDR3. The genes are TRBV27 and TRBJ2-5, with D uncertain. CDR3 length equals 13 residues. V lost 3 bases, J lost 1 base, and 6 bases lay in between. Germline-derived CDR1 and CDR2 are MNHEY and SMNVEV (reference sequence). The CDR3 DNA reads as TGTGCCAGCAGTTTTGGCCTCCAAGAGACCCAGTACTTC. Translation gives CASSFGLQETQYF.

To note about this clone: The sample contains more than one DNA sequence encoding this CDR3. The rearrangement joins TRBV12-3 or TRBV12-4 to TRBJ1-1; TRBD1 is a possible D gene (6 bases). The CDR3 length is 13 residues. Trimming removed 3 bases at V and 1 base at J, with 6 bases between. The DNA for the CDR3 is TGTGCCAGCAGTTTGACAGGGAACACTGAAGCTTTCTTT. Protein: CASSLTGNTEAFF.

This chain joins TRBV19 and TRBJ1-2, with a possible D match to TRBD1 (6 bases). CDR1 is LNHDA, CDR2 SQIVND, per germline (reference sequence). V was clipped by 5 bases and J by 8 bases, with 21 bases between them. CDR3 length: 15 amino acids. The CDR3 DNA is TGTGCCAGTAGTGGGGGCGGACGGTCGATTTGGGGCTACACCTTC. Protein sequence: CASSGGGRSIWGYTF.

The gene calls are TRBV7-2 and TRBJ2-5; D remains unclear. The CDR3 spans 14 residues. The germline V gene has CDR1 SGHTA and CDR2 FQGNSA. Trimming removed 1 base from V and 2 bases from J, with 8 bases in between. The CDR3: CASSLGRNQETQYF. CDR3 DNA: TGTGCCAGCAGCTTAGGGCGAAATCAAGAGACCCAGTACTTC. The complete variable domain, with remaining parts taken from reference TRBV7-2 and TRBJ2-5, reads GAGVSQSPSNKVTEKGKDVELRCDPISGHTALYWYRQSLGQGLEFLIYFQGNSAPDKSGLPSDRFSAERTGGSVSTLTIQRTQQEDSAVYLCASSLGRNQETQYFGPGTRLLVL.